These 10 T cell receptor beta chains originate from one sample sequenced in a study of cytomegalovirus exposure and HLA in healthy donors. Some clones are missing from TCRdb's copy, which holds only in-frame ones; the method was immunoSEQ multiplex PCR. The sample consists of 110,000 to 150,000 clones, about 95% of them appearing once. The specimen sequenced was PBMCs. Source of these receptors: a man between 18 and 35 years old in good health and CMV-seropositive.

The CDR3 nucleotides are TGTGCCAGCTCACCACGGGGGGGGCGGAATGGCTACACCTTC. This sequence encodes CASSPRGGRNGYTF. The chain couples TRBV18 to TRBJ1-2, with D possibly matching TRBD1 (6 bases). The CDR3 length is 14 residues. The germline V gene encodes CDR1 KGHSH and CDR2 LQKENI. The V and J ends lost 1 base and 6 bases respectively, with 12 bases between them.

This clone was detected once. The genes are TRBV11-2 and TRBJ2-7, with 10 bases matching TRBD2. V shed 0 bases and J 6 bases; nucleotides not matched to a gene: 2. Germline V CDR1 and CDR2: SGHAT, FQNNGV. The CDR3 extends over 14 amino acids. CDR3 region: CASSLERLAGEQYF. CDR3 coding DNA: TGTGCCAGCAGCTTAGAACGACTAGCGGGCGAGCAGTACTTC.

The chain employs TRBV7-9 and TRBJ2-2; D gene unclear. CDR1 is SEHNR, CDR2 FQNEAQ, per germline (reference sequence). Trimming pared 5 bases from V and 5 bases from J, leaving 3 bases between. This CDR3 has 11 residues. The CDR3 DNA is TGTGCCAGCAGCCAGACCGGGGAGCTGTTTTTT. It is translated as CASSQTGELFF.

This clone was seen only a few times. This chain connects TRBV5-1 to TRBJ1-6; the D gene is possibly TRBD1 (5 bases). V was cut by 0 bases and J by 6 bases, with 10 bases left in between. The CDR3 loop spans 15 amino acids. Germline CDR1 is SGHRS and CDR2 is YFSETQ. The DNA of the CDR3 is TGCGCCAGCAGCTTGGGACAGACCTTTAATTCACCCCTCCACTTT. This encodes CASSLGQTFNSPLHF.

J is TRBJ1-5 and V is TRBV19, with D perhaps matching TRBD1 (5 bases). Per germline, CDR1 LNHDA and CDR2 SQIVND (reference sequence). V lost 7 bases and J lost 1, with 14 bases in between. This CDR3 is 15 amino acids long. Written as DNA, the CDR3 is TGTGCCAGTATGGGCGGAGGGGTAAGCAATCAGCCCCAGCATTTT. This codes for CASMGGGVSNQPQHF.

The chain recombines TRBV11-3 with TRBJ2-1; tentative D call: TRBD2 (7 bases). The CDR3 loop spans 16 amino acids. Germline values: CDR1 SGHNT, CDR2 YENEEA. V lost 1 base and J 0 bases, leaving 10 bases between the germline ends. The CDR3, as DNA: TGTGCCAGCAGCTTAGGGGGGGGCCACTCCTACAATGAGCAGTTCTTC. Translation: CASSLGGGHSYNEQFF. Together with reference TRBV11-3 and TRBJ2-1, the CDR3 gives the full variable domain: EAGVVQSPRYKIIEKKQPVAFWCNPISGHNTLYWYLQNLGQGPELLIRYENEEAVDDSQLPKDRFSAERLKGVDSTLKIQPAELGDSAVYLCASSLGGGHSYNEQFFGPGTRLTVL.

The chain links TRBV14 to TRBJ2-7; 8 bases map to TRBD1. Per the germline V gene, CDR1 is SGHDN and CDR2 is FVKESK. The CDR3 covers 15 residues. V was clipped by 2 bases and J by 0 bases; unmatched bases: 3. This chain's CDR3 is CASSQRDRPSYEQYF. CDR3 coding DNA: TGTGCCAGCAGCCAACGGGACAGGCCCTCCTACGAGCAGTACTTC.

This chain connects TRBV5-1 to TRBJ2-1; the D gene is possibly TRBD2 (6 bases). The V gene lost 2 bases and the J gene lost 2 bases, with 14 bases spanning the gap. Germline CDR1 reads SGHRS; CDR2 reads YFSETQ. This CDR3 has 16 residues. The CDR3 reads CASSFSPGAPYNEQFF. The DNA for the CDR3 is TGCGCCAGCAGCTTTTCCCCGGGAGCCCCCTACAATGAGCAGTTCTTC.

The chain combines TRBV4-1 with TRBJ2-7; 14 nucleotides line up with TRBD2. Germline V CDR1 and CDR2: MGHRA, YSYEKL. Germline trimming cut 4 bases from V and 9 bases from J; bases unmatched to any gene: 29. This CDR3 is 22 amino acids long. The CDR3 DNA follows: TGCGCCAGCAGCCCCACACATCTTCCGGGACTAGCGGGAGCATTATCTGGAGGTCGGCAGTACTTC. Translated, it gives CASSPTHLPGLAGALSGGRQYF.

In this sample, this clone turned up many times. V usage is TRBV18 and J usage is TRBJ2-7; the match to TRBD2 covers 7 bases. CDR3 length: 14 amino acids. V lost 3 bases to trimming and J lost 4 bases; unmatched junction nucleotides: 6. Germline V gives CDR1 KGHSH, CDR2 LQKENI. The CDR3 protein is CASSPPGLDYEQYF. The CDR3 nucleotides read TGTGCCAGCTCACCCCCAGGACTAGATTACGAGCAGTACTTC.